This T cell receptor (beta chain) was found in a study of blood T cell repertoires in COVID-19. Background on the study: Sites in the United States, Italy and Spain provided acute and convalescent COVID-19 samples. Sources were T cells, B-cell-depleted T cells, or PBMCs; the material itself was cDNA or gDNA.

As processed by the authors: It was from reference gene primer amplification that nucleated cell counts were estimated. The assay was immunoSEQ multiplex PCR, and TCRdb's table has in-frame clones only and misses some. That table supplies the V and J calls and clone size; D and trimming were determined from the DNA. This table holds 200,000 to 300,000 clones, roughly 84% found once. This receptor was taken from a man aged 35-49 years who had recovered from COVID-19. Sequenced material: peripheral blood.

The CDR3 DNA sequence: TGCGCCAGCAGCTTGATGGGAGTCGGAAACACCATATATTTT. Encoded protein: CASSLMGVGNTIYF. The chain is built from TRBV5-1 and TRBJ1-3; D gene uncertain. CDR3 size: 14 residues. V gave up 1 base and J gave up 4 bases, with 9 bases separating them. Germline V gene sequence: CDR1 SGHRS, CDR2 YFSETQ. The whole variable domain, remainder taken from reference TRBV5-1 and TRBJ1-3, is KAGVTQTPRYLIKTRGQQVTLSCSPISGHRSVSWYQQTPGQGLQFLFEYFSETQRNKGNFPGRFSGRQFSNSRSEMNVSTLELGDSALYLCASSLMGVGNTIYFGEGSWLTVV.